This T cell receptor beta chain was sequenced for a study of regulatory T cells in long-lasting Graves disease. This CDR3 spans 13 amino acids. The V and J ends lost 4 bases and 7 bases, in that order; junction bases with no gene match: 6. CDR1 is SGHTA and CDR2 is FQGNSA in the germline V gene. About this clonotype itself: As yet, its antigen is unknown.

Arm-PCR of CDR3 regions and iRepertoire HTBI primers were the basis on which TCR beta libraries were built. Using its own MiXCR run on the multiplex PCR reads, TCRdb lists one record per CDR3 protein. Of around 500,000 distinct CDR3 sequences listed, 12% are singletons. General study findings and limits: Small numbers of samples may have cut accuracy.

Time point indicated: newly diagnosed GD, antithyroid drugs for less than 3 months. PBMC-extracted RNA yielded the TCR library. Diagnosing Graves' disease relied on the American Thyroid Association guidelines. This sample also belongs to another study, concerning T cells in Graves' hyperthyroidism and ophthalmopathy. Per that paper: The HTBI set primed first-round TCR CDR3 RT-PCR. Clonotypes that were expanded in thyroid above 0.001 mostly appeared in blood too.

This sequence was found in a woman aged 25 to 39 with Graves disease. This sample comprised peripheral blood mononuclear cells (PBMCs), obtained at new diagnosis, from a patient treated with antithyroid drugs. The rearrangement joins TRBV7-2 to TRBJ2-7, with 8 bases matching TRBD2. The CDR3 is CASSSGLAQEQYF. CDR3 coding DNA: TGTGCCAGCAGCTCAGGACTAGCTCAAGAGCAGTACTTC.